This T cell receptor (beta chain) was documented in a study of beta chain features in type 1 diabetes. General study points: The VDJ junctions of type 1 diabetes patients carried fewer insertions and more deletions. The question of HLA type influencing TCRB rearrangement was one that remained unresolved here.

The isolated RNA, all of it, was reverse transcribed, so expressed TCRB transcripts were what got sequenced. Regulatory, naive and central memory T cell samples averaged about 3.57 million reads. Measured with immunoSEQ multiplex PCR; TCRdb has only the in-frame clones, and not every one. The sample has roughly 150,000 clones, 8.5% to 14% seen once. Notes on this clone: Its matching antigen is unknown.

Germline CDR1 and CDR2: SQVTM and ANQGSEA. The CDR3 loop spans 13 amino acids. V gave up 7 bases and J gave up 5 bases, with 14 bases separating them. Sorting produced populations that all topped 98% purity. The J gene is TRBJ1-4, the V gene TRBV29-1; unclear D gene. The sequence derives from a man aged 18 to 30 in good health. The sequencing sample was made of central memory CD4+ T cells from blood. CDR3 region: CSAGSRRNEKLFF. CDR3 DNA sequence: TGCAGCGCGGGGTCCAGGAGGAATGAAAAACTGTTTTTT.